This TCR beta chain is from a study of blood T cell repertoires in COVID-19. Across the study: From the United States, Italy and Spain came samples of acute and convalescent COVID-19. Sources were T cells, B-cell-depleted T cells, or PBMCs; the material itself was cDNA or gDNA.

With respect to this clone: Other DNA sequences in this specimen translate into the identical CDR3.

V dropped 0 bases and J dropped 6 bases, with 9 bases sitting between them. This CDR3 comprises 14 residues. The V gene's germline CDR1 is WNHNN and CDR2 SYGVQD (reference sequence). TCRdb's table, derived via immunoSEQ multiplex PCR, lists solely in-frame clones and lacks some. Found here are 300,000 or so clones, 80% to 95% of them singletons; the top ten hold roughly 1.1%. The participants were between roughly 18 and 89 years old and came from some 23 US areas. Symptom resolution, clearance, or two negative PCRs marked the recovered donors of Cohort 3. The sequenced sample was PBMCs or T cells enriched from blood (not recorded which). This clonotype was sampled from a woman aged 30 to 39 who had recovered from COVID-19. V gene TRBV10-1 combines with J gene TRBJ2-1, with D possibly being TRBD2 (6 bases). The CDR3 loop reads CASSESGRGNEQFF. As DNA, the CDR3 is TGCGCCAGCAGTGAGTCAGGGCGGGGCAATGAGCAGTTCTTC.